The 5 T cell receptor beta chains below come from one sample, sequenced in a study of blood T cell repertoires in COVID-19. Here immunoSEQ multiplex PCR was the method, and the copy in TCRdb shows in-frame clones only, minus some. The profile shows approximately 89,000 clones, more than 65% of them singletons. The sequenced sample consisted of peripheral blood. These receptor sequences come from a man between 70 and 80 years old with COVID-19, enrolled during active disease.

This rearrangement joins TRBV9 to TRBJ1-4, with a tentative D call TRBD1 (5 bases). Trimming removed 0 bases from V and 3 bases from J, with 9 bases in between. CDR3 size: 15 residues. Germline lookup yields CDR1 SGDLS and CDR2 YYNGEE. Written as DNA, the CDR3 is TGTGCCAGCAGCGTAGATGGGGCGGCTAATGAAAAACTGTTTTTT. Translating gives CASSVDGAANEKLFF.

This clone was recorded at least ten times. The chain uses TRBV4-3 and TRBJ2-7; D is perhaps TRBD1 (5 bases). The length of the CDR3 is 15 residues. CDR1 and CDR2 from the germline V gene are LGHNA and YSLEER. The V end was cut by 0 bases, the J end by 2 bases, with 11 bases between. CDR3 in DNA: TGCGCCAGCAGCCAAGAGGGGCCCGGCGCCTACGAGCAGTACTTC. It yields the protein CASSQEGPGAYEQYF.

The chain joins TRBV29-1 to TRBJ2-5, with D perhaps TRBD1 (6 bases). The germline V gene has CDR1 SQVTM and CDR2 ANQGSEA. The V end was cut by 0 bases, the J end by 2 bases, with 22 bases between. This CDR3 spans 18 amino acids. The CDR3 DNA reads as TGCAGCGTTGAAGAGTGGGGGCGAGGGTCAGGCACACAAGAGACCCAGTACTTC. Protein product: CSVEEWGRGSGTQETQYF.

The CDR3 region is CASSLDNGGGGYTF. The DNA for the CDR3 is TGCGCCAGCAGCTTGGACAACGGCGGGGGTGGCTACACCTTC. The chain is built from TRBV5-1 and TRBJ1-2, with D perhaps TRBD1 (5 bases). Trimming pared 0 bases from V and 7 bases from J, leaving 13 bases between. Germline CDR1 reads SGHRS; CDR2 reads YFSETQ. This CDR3 is built from 14 residues.

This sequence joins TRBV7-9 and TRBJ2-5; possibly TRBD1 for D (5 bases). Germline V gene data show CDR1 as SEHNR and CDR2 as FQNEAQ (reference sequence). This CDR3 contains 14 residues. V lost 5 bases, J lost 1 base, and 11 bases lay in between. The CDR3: CASSPGHVQETQYF. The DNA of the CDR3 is TGTGCCAGCAGCCCCGGACACGTCCAAGAGACCCAGTACTTC.